These 5 T cell receptor beta chains were all obtained from the same sample, sequenced in a study of blood T cell repertoires in COVID-19. Clones were read by immunoSEQ multiplex PCR, and TCRdb kept only the in-frame ones, dropping some. The profile shows around 62,000 clones, 70% to 90% of them singletons. The sequenced sample consisted of peripheral blood. The origin of the receptors is a human donor in a cohort sampled during active COVID-19.

The rearrangement links TRBV5-8 to TRBJ2-1; D unresolved. CDR1 and CDR2 (germline): SGHTS, YDEGEE. The CDR3 spans 13 residues. V shed 6 bases and J shed 4 bases, with 11 bases lying between them. CDR3 bases: TGTGCCAGCATACTGGCGGAATACAATGAGCAGTTCTTC. Translation gives CASILAEYNEQFF.

The gene calls are TRBV6-6 and TRBJ2-2, with TRBD2 matching over 12 bases. J lost 6 bases, V lost 2 bases, and 4 bases had no gene match. The CDR3 sequence is 16 residues long. Germline CDR1 reads MNHNY; CDR2 reads SVGAGI (reference sequence). This chain's CDR3 is CASSYGLAGGPGELFF. CDR3 bases: TGTGCCAGCAGTTACGGGCTAGCGGGGGGGCCCGGGGAGCTGTTTTTT.

The chain joins TRBV4-3 to TRBJ1-2; the match to TRBD1 covers 9 bases. The junction had 4 bases not matched to a gene; V was cut back by 3 bases and J by 8 bases. The CDR3 has 13 residues. The V gene's germline CDR1 is LGHNA and CDR2 YSLEER. The chain's CDR3 is CASSHQTGGGYTF. The CDR3 DNA reads TGCGCCAGCAGCCACCAGACAGGGGGAGGCTACACCTTC.

J is TRBJ2-5 and V is TRBV6-2 or TRBV6-3, with a tentative D call TRBD1 (7 bases). The CDR3 is 16 residues long. Trimming removed 5 bases at V and 1 base at J, with 17 bases between. Looked up from germline, CDR1 is MNHEY and CDR2 is SVGEGT. The CDR3 DNA is TGTGCCAGCAGTACCAAATCAGGGGGGTCCCAAGAGACCCAGTACTTC. Its translation: CASSTKSGGSQETQYF.

This chain links TRBV5-1 with TRBJ1-3; perhaps TRBD1 as D (6 bases). Germline assignment: CDR1 SGHRS and CDR2 YFSETQ. Trimming left V 2 bases short and J 0 bases short, with 9 bases between. The CDR3 loop spans 15 amino acids. CDR3 coding DNA: TGCGCCAGCAGCTTTGACAGGTACTCTGGAAACACCATATATTTT. Protein product: CASSFDRYSGNTIYF.